One sample yielded the 30 T cell receptor beta chains listed below, sequenced in a study of blood T cell repertoires in COVID-19. The data were produced by immunoSEQ multiplex PCR, yet TCRdb's version contains in-frame clones alone and is incomplete. The repertoire holds a few hundred thousand clones, with roughly 80% as singletons. Sequenced: peripheral blood. The receptors come from a woman between 65 and 79 years old with COVID-19, enrolled during active disease.

The J gene is TRBJ1-4, the V gene TRBV5-6, with 9 bases fitting TRBD1. With V trimmed by 4 bases and J by 6 bases, 10 bases remained unmatched. The length of the CDR3 is 16 residues. The germline gives CDR1 SGHDT, CDR2 YYEEEE. CDR3 bases: TGTGCCAGCAGCGTGATTACAGGGGGCGCGTATGAAAAACTGTTTTTT. Translated: CASSVITGGAYEKLFF.

This clone was seen just once. The CDR3 spells CASSFGGAPGVYEQFF. The CDR3 DNA is TGTGCCAGCAGCTTTGGAGGGGCTCCGGGCGTCTATGAGCAGTTCTTC. The chain is built from TRBV5-4 and TRBJ2-1, with D possibly being TRBD2 (6 bases). The germline V gene has CDR1 SGHNT and CDR2 YYREEE (reference sequence). Trimming took 2 bases from V and 8 from J, leaving 20 bases between them. The length of the CDR3 is 16 residues. The complete variable domain, with remaining parts taken from reference TRBV5-4 and TRBJ2-1, reads ETGVTQSPTHLIKTRGQQVTLRCSSQSGHNTVSWYQQALGQGPQFIFQYYREEENGRGNFPPRFSGLQFPNYSSELNVNALELDDSALYLCASSFGGAPGVYEQFFGPGTRLTVL.

The chain couples TRBV5-1 to TRBJ2-3, with D perhaps matching TRBD2 (5 bases). The ends were cut back, 0 bases at V and 6 bases at J, with 14 bases in the middle. This CDR3 comprises 15 residues. Germline CDR1 reads SGHRS; CDR2 reads YFSETQ. In DNA form, the CDR3 reads TGCGCCAGCAGCTTGGAGGGAGCGACGGGGGATACGCAGTATTTT. This gives the protein CASSLEGATGDTQYF.

The chain employs TRBV6-5 and TRBJ1-4; 10 bases are shared with TRBD1. V gave up 3 bases and J gave up 8 bases; unmatched junction bases: 6. Looked up from germline, CDR1 is MNHEY and CDR2 is SVGAGI. The CDR3 has 15 amino acids. The CDR3 nucleotides read TGTGCCAGCAGTTATTCGGGACAGGGGAGGGAAAAACTGTTTTTT. It is translated as CASSYSGQGREKLFF.

The chain recombines TRBV4-1 with TRBJ1-1; tentatively, D is TRBD1 (6 bases). Germline V CDR1 and CDR2: MGHRA, YSYEKL. Between the trimmed V and J ends, which lost 1 base and 3 bases, there was a span of 18 bases. The CDR3 runs to 17 residues. CDR3 bases: TGCGCCAGCAGCCAAGTCCCGGGGGGCCGGAGGGACACTGAAGCTTTCTTT. Amino acid sequence: CASSQVPGGRRDTEAFF.

The chain recombines TRBV27 with TRBJ2-7, with 7 bases lining up with TRBD2. Trimming took 0 bases from V and 2 from J; bases not matched to a gene: 4. CDR3 length equals 15 residues. Per germline, CDR1 MNHEY and CDR2 SMNVEV (reference sequence). In nucleotides, the CDR3 is TGTGCCAGCAGTTTATCGATGGGACTAACCTACGAGCAGTACTTC. Protein: CASSLSMGLTYEQYF.

This rearrangement joins TRBV7-3 to TRBJ2-1, with 13 positions matching TRBD2. Germline CDR1 is SGHTA and CDR2 is FQGTGA. V lost 0 bases, J lost 9 bases, and 5 bases stayed unmatched. The CDR3 is 16 residues long. CDR3 residues: CASSLTTTSGRIEQFF. For the CDR3, the DNA is TGTGCCAGCAGCTTAACTACGACTAGCGGGAGGATTGAGCAGTTCTTC.

The rearrangement uses TRBV5-4 and TRBJ1-6; D is unresolved. CDR1 and CDR2 from the germline V gene are SGHNT and YYREEE (reference sequence). V gave up 4 bases and J gave up 4 bases, with 12 bases separating them. This CDR3 spans 15 amino acids. CDR3 DNA sequence: TGTGCCAGCAGCGACAACAGCCTTTATAATTCACCCCTCCACTTT. This gives the protein CASSDNSLYNSPLHF.

The rearrangement uses TRBV5-1 and TRBJ2-1; 13 positions match TRBD2. The CDR3 runs to 16 residues. V dropped 4 bases and J dropped 5; count of bases not matched to a gene: 6. Germline CDR1 reads SGHRS; CDR2 reads YFSETQ. The DNA of the CDR3 is TGCGCCAGCAGCGGGACTAGCGGGATTGGCAACAATGAGCAGTTCTTC. This encodes CASSGTSGIGNNEQFF. Full variable domain (missing parts from reference TRBV5-1 and TRBJ2-1): KAGVTQTPRYLIKTRGQQVTLSCSPISGHRSVSWYQQTPGQGLQFLFEYFSETQRNKGNFPGRFSGRQFSNSRSEMNVSTLELGDSALYLCASSGTSGIGNNEQFFGPGTRLTVL.

This rearrangement joins TRBV7-9 to TRBJ1-5; TRBD1 aligns across 8 bases. Germline V gene lookup returns CDR1 SEHNR and CDR2 FQNEAQ (reference sequence). The ends lost 1 base at V and 7 bases at J; junction bases unmatched: 3. The CDR3 extends over 14 amino acids. The CDR3 sequence: CASSLGTGKQPQHF. The CDR3 DNA follows: TGTGCCAGCAGCTTAGGGACAGGGAAACAGCCCCAGCATTTT. The entire variable domain, with the rest obtained from reference TRBV7-9 and TRBJ1-5, is as follows: DTGVSQNPRHKITKRGQNVTFRCDPISEHNRLYWYRQTLGQGPEFLTYFQNEAQLEKSRLLSDRFSAERPKGSFSTLEIQRTEQGDSAMYLCASSLGTGKQPQHFGDGTRLSIL.

The count of this clone is one. The chain is built from TRBV30 and TRBJ2-7; possible D gene TRBD2, 5 bases. CDR3 size: 14 residues. V gave up 0 bases and J gave up 6 bases, with 15 bases separating them. CDR1 is GTSNPN and CDR2 is SVGIG in the germline V gene (reference sequence). CDR3 nucleotide sequence: TGTGCCTGGAGTGTTTCAGGAAACCGGGGCGAGCAGTACTTC. Its translation is CAWSVSGNRGEQYF.

The chain uses TRBV7-2 and TRBJ1-4; D is undetermined. V gave up 4 bases and J gave up 6 bases, with 9 bases separating them. The CDR3 is 13 residues long. Germline assignment: CDR1 SGHTA and CDR2 FQGNSA. CDR3 loop: CASSSEPHEKLFF. The DNA of the CDR3 is TGTGCCAGCAGCTCGGAGCCGCATGAAAAACTGTTTTTT.

This clone has only one observation. This chain connects TRBV28 to TRBJ1-5; 8 nucleotides match TRBD1. V was clipped by 4 bases and J by 3 bases; unmatched bases: 5. Germline loops: CDR1 MDHEN, CDR2 SYDVKM. The CDR3 runs to 15 residues. CDR3 sequence reads: CASSSGQGINQPQHF. DNA for the CDR3: TGTGCCAGCAGTTCCGGACAGGGTATCAATCAGCCCCAGCATTTT.

This sequence joins TRBV6-2 or TRBV6-3 and TRBJ2-7; perhaps TRBD1 as D (6 bases). V was cut by 4 bases and J by 3 bases, with 16 bases left in between. This CDR3 contains 15 residues. The germline V gene encodes CDR1 MNHEY and CDR2 SVGEGT. The DNA of the CDR3 is TGTGCCAGCAGTTCACCCCTGAAGGACAGCTACGAGCAGTACTTC. Translated, it gives CASSSPLKDSYEQYF.

The chain employs TRBV7-9 and TRBJ1-4; D gene uncertain. The CDR3 loop spans 14 amino acids. The germline gives CDR1 SEHNR, CDR2 FQNEAQ (reference sequence). V shed 2 bases and J shed 8 bases, with 12 bases lying between them. CDR3 residues: CASSLNMAREKLFF. The CDR3 region has the DNA TGTGCCAGCAGCTTAAACATGGCGAGGGAAAAACTGTTTTTT.

The chain couples TRBV5-1 to TRBJ2-1, with D perhaps TRBD1 (5 bases). CDR1 and CDR2 from the germline V gene are SGHRS and YFSETQ. There are 16 residues in the CDR3. V was trimmed by 1 base and J by 8 bases, leaving 19 bases between them. For the CDR3, the DNA is TGCGCCAGCAGCTTGACCCGGAATTGGGGCTTGGATGAGCAGTTCTTC. As protein: CASSLTRNWGLDEQFF.

V is TRBV30 and J is TRBJ1-2; 7 nucleotides match TRBD1. The CDR3 is 13 amino acids. The junction had 6 bases not matched to a gene; V was cut back by 4 bases and J by 4 bases. Germline CDR1 is GTSNPN and CDR2 is SVGIG (reference sequence). CDR3 DNA: TGTGCCTGGAACGCCTGGACAGGCTATGGCTACACCTTC. It translates to CAWNAWTGYGYTF.

The V call is TRBV3-1 (or the pseudogene TRBV3-2), the J call TRBJ1-1; D might be TRBD1 (6 bases). In germline, CDR1 is LGHDT, CDR2 YNNKEL (reference sequence). The CDR3 length is 17 residues. Trimming left V 0 bases short and J 1 base short, with 15 bases between. The CDR3 protein is CASSQDRRGSGNTEAFF. The CDR3 bases are TGTGCCAGCAGCCAAGATCGTAGGGGGTCAGGGAACACTGAAGCTTTCTTT.

The J gene is TRBJ2-1, the V gene TRBV14; 12 bases line up with TRBD2. Germline loops: CDR1 SGHDN, CDR2 FVKESK. The V segment lost 1 base and the J segment 7 bases; nucleotides outside the gene matches: 11. This CDR3 is built from 18 residues. CDR3: CASSQAVLAGGGRNEQFF. In nucleotides, the CDR3 is TGTGCCAGCAGCCAAGCCGTCCTAGCGGGAGGGGGCCGGAATGAGCAGTTCTTC.

The rearrangement joins TRBV29-1 to TRBJ1-4, with TRBD1 as a possible D gene (5 bases). Trimming removed 7 bases from V and 11 bases from J, with 17 bases in between. Germline assignment: CDR1 SQVTM and CDR2 ANQGSEA. This CDR3 comprises 12 residues. In nucleotides, the CDR3 is TGCAGCGGACAGAGGGAGGGTCGGAAACTGTTTTTT. It yields the protein CSGQREGRKLFF.

The chain uses TRBV10-3 and TRBJ2-5; weak D call: TRBD2 (5 bases). CDR1 and CDR2 from the germline V gene are ENHRY and SYGVKD. The CDR3 spans 15 residues. The V end was cut by 6 bases, the J end by 2 bases, with 16 bases between. DNA of the CDR3: TGTGCCATCAGGGAAGGAGCGGCTGGGCAAGAGACCCAGTACTTC. Its translation: CAIREGAAGQETQYF.

This clone was detected once. This CDR3 is CASSYSRSRGNNQPQHF. The CDR3 DNA is TGTGCCAGCAGTTACTCCCGGAGCAGGGGGAACAATCAGCCCCAGCATTTT. The V and J genes are TRBV6-2 or TRBV6-3 and TRBJ1-5; 7 bases are a match to TRBD1. CDR3 size: 17 residues. Germline V gene sequence: CDR1 MNHEY, CDR2 SVGEGT. The junction had 8 bases not matched to a gene; V was cut back by 0 bases and J by 3 bases.

The V gene is TRBV12-3 or TRBV12-4, the J gene TRBJ2-7; TRBD1 matches at 10 bases. Trimming at V came to 4 bases and at J to 10 bases, leaving 7 bases not matched to a gene. The CDR3 sequence is 13 residues long. CDR3 sequence (DNA): TGTGCCAGCAGTTCCCGGGACAGGGGTATCCAGTACTTC. It is translated as CASSSRDRGIQYF.

This clone was recorded a few times. The chain joins TRBV19 to TRBJ1-1; 9 bases map to TRBD1. CDR3 size: 14 residues. Germline-derived CDR1 and CDR2 are LNHDA and SQIVND (reference sequence). Trimming took 4 bases from V and 4 from J; bases not matched to a gene: 4. The CDR3 DNA reads as TGTGCCAGTAGTAGGACAGGGGCGGGCACTGAAGCTTTCTTT. This sequence encodes CASSRTGAGTEAFF. The complete variable domain, with remaining parts taken from reference TRBV19 and TRBJ1-1, reads DGGITQSPKYLFRKEGQNVTLSCEQNLNHDAMYWYRQDPGQGLRLIYYSQIVNDFQKGDIAEGYSVSREKKESFPLTVTSAQKNPTAFYLCASSRTGAGTEAFFGQGTRLTVV.

This sequence joins TRBV28 and TRBJ2-7, with D possibly being TRBD2 (5 bases). Germline V gene data show CDR1 as MDHEN and CDR2 as SYDVKM. The CDR3 extends over 16 amino acids. V gave up 0 bases and J gave up 0 bases, with 12 bases separating them. The CDR3 reads CASSLWAAGSSYEQYF. The CDR3 DNA reads TGTGCCAGCAGTTTATGGGCGGCGGGCTCCTCCTACGAGCAGTACTTC. The full variable domain, rest sourced from reference TRBV28 and TRBJ2-7, is DVKVTQSSRYLVKRTGEKVFLECVQDMDHENMFWYRQDPGLGLRLIYFSYDVKMKEKGDIPEGYSVSREKKERFSLILESASTNQTSMYLCASSLWAAGSSYEQYFGPGTRLTVT.

This sequence joins TRBV6-4 and TRBJ2-1, with TRBD2 matching 11 bases. The germline V gene has CDR1 MRHNA and CDR2 SNTAGT. The CDR3 extends over 15 amino acids. V shed 4 bases, J shed 4 bases, and the junction held 3 bases outside the gene matches. CDR3 amino acids: CASSATSGGYNEQFF. CDR3 sequence (DNA): TGTGCCAGCAGTGCTACTAGCGGGGGTTACAATGAGCAGTTCTTC.

The CDR3 nucleotides read TGCGCCAGCAGCCCACTCCCAGGGAAGAGCTCCTACGAGCAGTACTTC. This codes for CASSPLPGKSSYEQYF. The rearrangement joins TRBV5-1 to TRBJ2-7; tentatively, D is TRBD1 (5 bases). Per the germline V gene, CDR1 is SGHRS and CDR2 is YFSETQ. This CDR3 has 16 residues. V lost 4 bases and J lost 0, with 17 bases in between.

V gene TRBV9 combines with J gene TRBJ2-6, with 10 bases matching TRBD1. The V and J ends lost 4 bases and 0 bases, in that order; junction bases with no gene match: 4. The CDR3 loop spans 17 amino acids. From germline, CDR1 is SGDLS and CDR2 YYNGEE. For the CDR3, the DNA is TGTGCCAGCAGCCTCCGACAGGGGGCCTCTGGGGCCAACGTCCTGACTTTC. Its protein is CASSLRQGASGANVLTF.

The chain links TRBV3-1 (or the pseudogene TRBV3-2) to TRBJ1-6, with D unresolved. Per germline, CDR1 LGHDT and CDR2 YNNKEL (reference sequence). This CDR3 region has 16 residues. Trimming took 2 bases from V and 0 from J, leaving 8 bases between them. The DNA for the CDR3 is TGTGCCAGCAGCCAAACTAGAAGCTCCTATAATTCACCCCTCCACTTT. Translation: CASSQTRSSYNSPLHF.

The chain carries TRBV11-2 and TRBJ2-2; 7 bases line up with TRBD2. The CDR3 has 18 residues. Germline trimming cut 3 bases from V and 4 bases from J; bases unmatched to any gene: 14. Per the germline V gene, CDR1 is SGHAT and CDR2 is FQNNGV. CDR3 nucleotides: TGTGCCAGCAGCTTCCATCGGGGGGAGCGGGTTTCCACCGGGGAGCTGTTTTTT. It translates to CASSFHRGERVSTGELFF.